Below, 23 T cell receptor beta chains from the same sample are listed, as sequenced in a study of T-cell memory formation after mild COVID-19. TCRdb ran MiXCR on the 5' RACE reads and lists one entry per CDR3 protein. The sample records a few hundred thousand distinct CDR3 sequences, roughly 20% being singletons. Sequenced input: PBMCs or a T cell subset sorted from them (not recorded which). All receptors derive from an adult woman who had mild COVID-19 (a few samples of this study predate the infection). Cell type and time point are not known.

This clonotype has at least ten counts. CDR3 nucleotides: TGTGCCAGCAGTTTATTTTTGGCAGTTGGCTACACCTTC. It encodes CASSLFLAVGYTF. The chain combines TRBV12-3 or TRBV12-4 with TRBJ1-2, with D hard to call. The CDR3 is 13 residues long. Between the trimmed V and J ends, which lost 2 bases and 7 bases, there was a span of 11 bases.

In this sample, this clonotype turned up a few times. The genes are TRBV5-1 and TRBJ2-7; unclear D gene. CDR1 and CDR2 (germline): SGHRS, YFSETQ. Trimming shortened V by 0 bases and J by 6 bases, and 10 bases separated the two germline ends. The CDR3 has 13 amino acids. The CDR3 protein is CASSLVEKGEQYF. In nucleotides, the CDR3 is TGCGCCAGCAGCTTGGTGGAAAAGGGCGAGCAGTACTTC.

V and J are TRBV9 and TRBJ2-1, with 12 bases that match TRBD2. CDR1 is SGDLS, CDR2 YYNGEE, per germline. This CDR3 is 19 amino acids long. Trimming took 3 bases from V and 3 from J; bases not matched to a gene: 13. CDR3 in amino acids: CASSGSSGGASSNYNEQFF. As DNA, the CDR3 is TGTGCCAGCAGCGGCTCTAGCGGGGGGGCCTCCTCTAACTACAATGAGCAGTTCTTC.

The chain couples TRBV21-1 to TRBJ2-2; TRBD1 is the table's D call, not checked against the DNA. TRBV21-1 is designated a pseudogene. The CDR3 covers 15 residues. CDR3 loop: CARDTGGGNTGELFF. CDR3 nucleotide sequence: TGTGCCAGAGATACAGGGGGCGGCAACACCGGGGAGCTGTTTTTT.

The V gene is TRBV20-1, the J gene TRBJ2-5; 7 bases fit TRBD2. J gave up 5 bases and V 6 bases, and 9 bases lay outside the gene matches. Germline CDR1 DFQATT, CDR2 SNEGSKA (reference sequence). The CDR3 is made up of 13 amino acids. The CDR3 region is CSALGLEGETQYF. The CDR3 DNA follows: TGCAGTGCCCTAGGACTAGAAGGCGAGACCCAGTACTTC.

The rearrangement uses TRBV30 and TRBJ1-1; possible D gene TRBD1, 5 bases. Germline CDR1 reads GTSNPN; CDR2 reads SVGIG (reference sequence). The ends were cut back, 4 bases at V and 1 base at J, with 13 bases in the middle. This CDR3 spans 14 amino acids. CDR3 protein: CAWTRGVANTEAFF. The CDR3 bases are TGTGCCTGGACCCGGGGGGTCGCGAACACTGAAGCTTTCTTT.

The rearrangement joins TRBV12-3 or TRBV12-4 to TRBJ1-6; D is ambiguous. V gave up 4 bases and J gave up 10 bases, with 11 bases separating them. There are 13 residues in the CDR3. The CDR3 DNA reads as TGTGCCAGCAGTTCCTCTATCGGGTCACCCCTCCACTTT. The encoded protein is CASSSSIGSPLHF.

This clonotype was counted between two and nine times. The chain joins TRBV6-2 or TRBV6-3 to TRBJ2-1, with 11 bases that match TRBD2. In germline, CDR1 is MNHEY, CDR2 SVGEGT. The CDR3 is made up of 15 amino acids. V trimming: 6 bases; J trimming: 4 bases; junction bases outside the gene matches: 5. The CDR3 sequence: CASSPTSGGYNEQFF. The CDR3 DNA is TGTGCCAGCAGCCCCACTAGCGGGGGTTACAATGAGCAGTTCTTC.

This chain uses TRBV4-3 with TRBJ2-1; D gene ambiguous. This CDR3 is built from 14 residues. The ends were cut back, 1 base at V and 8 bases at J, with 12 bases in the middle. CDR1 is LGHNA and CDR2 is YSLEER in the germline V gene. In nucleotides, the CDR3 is TGCGCCAGCAGCCAAGTAGGACCGGGCTATGAGCAGTTCTTC. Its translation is CASSQVGPGYEQFF.

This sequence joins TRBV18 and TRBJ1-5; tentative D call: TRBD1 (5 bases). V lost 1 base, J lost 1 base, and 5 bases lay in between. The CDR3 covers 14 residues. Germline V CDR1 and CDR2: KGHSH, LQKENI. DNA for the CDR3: TGTGCCAGCTCACCACGGGGGAGCAATCAGCCCCAGCATTTT. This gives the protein CASSPRGSNQPQHF.

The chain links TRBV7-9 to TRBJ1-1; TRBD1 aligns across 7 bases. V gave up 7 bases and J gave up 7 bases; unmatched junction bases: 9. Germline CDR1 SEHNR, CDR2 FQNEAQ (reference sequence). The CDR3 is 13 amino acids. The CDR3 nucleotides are TGTGCCAGCACCGGAGGAGGGACAGATGAAGCTTTCTTT. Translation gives CASTGGGTDEAFF. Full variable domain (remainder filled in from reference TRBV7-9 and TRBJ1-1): DTGVSQNPRHKITKRGQNVTFRCDPISEHNRLYWYRQTLGQGPEFLTYFQNEAQLEKSRLLSDRFSAERPKGSFSTLEIQRTEQGDSAMYLCASTGGGTDEAFFGQGTRLTVV.

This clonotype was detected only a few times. Here the CDR3 reads CASSYWTGSQGAFF. CDR3 in DNA: TGTGCCAGCAGTTACTGGACAGGGTCCCAGGGAGCTTTCTTT. J is TRBJ1-1 and V is TRBV6-5, with 8 bases fitting TRBD1. There are 14 residues in the CDR3. J was trimmed by 10 bases and V by 1 base; bases with no gene match: 8. Germline CDR1 MNHEY, CDR2 SVGAGI.

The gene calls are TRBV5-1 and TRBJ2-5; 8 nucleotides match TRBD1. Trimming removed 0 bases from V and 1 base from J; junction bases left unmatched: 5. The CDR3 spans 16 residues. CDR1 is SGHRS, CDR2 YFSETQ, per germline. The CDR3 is CASSLEPQGAQETQYF. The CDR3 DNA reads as TGCGCCAGCAGCTTGGAGCCCCAGGGGGCCCAAGAGACCCAGTACTTC.

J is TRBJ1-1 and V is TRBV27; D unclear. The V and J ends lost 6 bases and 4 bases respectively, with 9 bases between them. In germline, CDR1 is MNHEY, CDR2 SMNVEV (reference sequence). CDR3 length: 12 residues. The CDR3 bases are TGTGCCAGCAGGTCATGGGGCACTGAAGCTTTCTTT. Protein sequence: CASRSWGTEAFF.

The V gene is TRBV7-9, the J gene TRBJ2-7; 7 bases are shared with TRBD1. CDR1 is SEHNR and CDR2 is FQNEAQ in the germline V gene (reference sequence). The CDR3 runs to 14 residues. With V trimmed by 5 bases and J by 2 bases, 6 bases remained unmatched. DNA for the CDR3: TGTGCCAGCAGCCCTCGGGACAGCACCTACGAGCAGTACTTC. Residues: CASSPRDSTYEQYF.

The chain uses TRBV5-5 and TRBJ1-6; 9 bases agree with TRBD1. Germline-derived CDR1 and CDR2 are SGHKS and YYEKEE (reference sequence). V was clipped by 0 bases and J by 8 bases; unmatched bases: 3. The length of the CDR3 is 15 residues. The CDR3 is CASSLDGQGYSPLHF. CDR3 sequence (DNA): TGTGCCAGCAGCTTGGATGGACAGGGGTATTCACCCCTCCACTTT.

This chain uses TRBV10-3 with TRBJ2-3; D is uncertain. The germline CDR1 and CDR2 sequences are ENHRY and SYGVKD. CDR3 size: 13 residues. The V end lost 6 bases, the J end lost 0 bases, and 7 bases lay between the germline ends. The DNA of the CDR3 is TGTGCCATCAGCCCCCGCAGCACAGATACGCAGTATTTT. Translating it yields CAISPRSTDTQYF.

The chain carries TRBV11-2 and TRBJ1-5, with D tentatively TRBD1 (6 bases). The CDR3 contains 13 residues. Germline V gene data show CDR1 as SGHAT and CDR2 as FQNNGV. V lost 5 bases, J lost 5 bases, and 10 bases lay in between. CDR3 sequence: CASSRTGHQPQHF. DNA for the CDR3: TGTGCCAGCAGCCGCACAGGGCATCAGCCCCAGCATTTT. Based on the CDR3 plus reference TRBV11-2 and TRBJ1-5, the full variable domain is EAGVAQSPRYKIIEKRQSVAFWCNPISGHATLYWYQQILGQGPKLLIQFQNNGVVDDSQLPKDRFSAERLKGVDSTLKIQPAKLEDSAVYLCASSRTGHQPQHFGDGTRLSIL.

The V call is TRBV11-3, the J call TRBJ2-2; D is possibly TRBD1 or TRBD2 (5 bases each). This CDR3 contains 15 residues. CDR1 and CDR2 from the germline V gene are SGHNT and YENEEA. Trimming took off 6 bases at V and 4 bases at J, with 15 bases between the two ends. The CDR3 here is CASRPGAFSTGELFF. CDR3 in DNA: TGTGCCAGCAGACCCGGGGCCTTCTCCACCGGGGAGCTGTTTTTT.

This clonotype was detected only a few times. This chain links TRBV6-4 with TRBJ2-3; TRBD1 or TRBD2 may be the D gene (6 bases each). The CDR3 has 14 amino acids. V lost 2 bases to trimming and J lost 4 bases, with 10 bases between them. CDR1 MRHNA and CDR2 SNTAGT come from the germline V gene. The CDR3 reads CASSDTGGPDTQYF. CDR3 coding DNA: TGTGCCAGCAGTGACACCGGGGGCCCAGATACGCAGTATTTT.

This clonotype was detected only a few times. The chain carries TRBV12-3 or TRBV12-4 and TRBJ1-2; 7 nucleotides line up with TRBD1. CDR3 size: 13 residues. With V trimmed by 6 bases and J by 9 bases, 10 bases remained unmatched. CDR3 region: CASRMTGTLSYTF. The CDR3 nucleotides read TGTGCCAGCAGGATGACAGGGACGCTGAGCTACACCTTC.

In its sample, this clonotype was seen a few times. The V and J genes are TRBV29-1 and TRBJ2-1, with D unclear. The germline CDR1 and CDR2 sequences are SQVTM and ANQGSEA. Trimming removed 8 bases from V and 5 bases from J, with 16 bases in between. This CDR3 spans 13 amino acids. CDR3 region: CSSQVNLDNEQFF. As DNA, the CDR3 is TGCAGCTCGCAGGTCAATCTGGACAATGAGCAGTTCTTC.

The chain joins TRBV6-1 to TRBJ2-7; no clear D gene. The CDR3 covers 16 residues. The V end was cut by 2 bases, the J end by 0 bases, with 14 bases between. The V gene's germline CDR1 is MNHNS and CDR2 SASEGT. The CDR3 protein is CASSELASLSSYEQYF. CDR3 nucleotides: TGTGCCAGCAGTGAACTGGCAAGCCTTAGCTCCTACGAGCAGTACTTC.